This section outlines one T cell receptor beta chain sequence together with its context. This sample was taken from a study of shared clonotypes between healthy human individuals. Here immunoSEQ multiplex PCR was the method, and the copy in TCRdb shows in-frame clones only, minus some. The sample lists some 580,000 clones; roughly 98% were seen once. Naive-designated CD8 cells lacked CD45RO, were positively enriched for CCR7, and omitted terminally differentiated effector memory CD45RA+ cells. The V gene end was trimmed by 5 bases and the J gene end by 7 bases; junction bases not matched to a gene: 4. Germline V CDR1 and CDR2: MNHEY, SVGAGI. The CDR3 has 12 residues.

This chain uses TRBV6-5 with TRBJ1-2, with 7 positions matching TRBD1. The origin of this receptor is a man between 25 and 39 years old in good health. Sequencing was done on a sample of naive CD8+ T cells sorted from blood. CDR3 nucleotide sequence: TGTGCCAGCAGTCCAGGGGGGTTTGGCTACACCTTC. It codes for CASSPGGFGYTF.